This T cell receptor beta chain was sequenced during a study of identical twins. Study observations and caveats: Models, which agreed with sharing between unrelated individuals, nonetheless underestimated the out-of-frame TCR alpha sharing seen in monozygotic twins. The presence of invariant MAIT and iNKT cells could partly confound analyses of zero-insertion sequences.

This clonotype showed up just a few times. Its antigen is not known. The CDR3 loop spans 13 amino acids. V was cut by 8 bases and J by 0 bases, with 9 bases left in between. TCRdb re-called the 5' RACE reads through MiXCR, storing one row per CDR3 protein. Found here are 400,000 to 500,000 distinct CDR3 sequences, 13% to 15% of them singletons; the top ten hold approximately 1%. In addition, the sample was reused for a study of yellow fever vaccine responses in identical twins.

The sequenced material came from CD4+ T cells sorted from blood. The rearrangement uses TRBV12-3 or TRBV12-4 and TRBJ2-3; no firm D call. This receptor was taken from a woman aged 18-35 years in good health. The CDR3 DNA reads as TGTGCCAGCTGTGAAGATAGCACAGATACGCAGTATTTT. Encoded protein: CASCEDSTDTQYF.